This T cell receptor (beta chain) was observed in a study of metastatic and nonmetastatic thyroid tumors. Study background: The comparison covered peripheral blood and tumor or nodule tissue in malignant and benign thyroid patients. Study outcomes and limitations: Patients with malignant thyroid tumors reportedly had significantly higher TCR beta diversity than those with benign nodules, in blood and tumor.

Authors' methods: Differences in CDR3 between clinicopathological groups were drawn on to build a classifier intended to discriminate distant-metastatic papillary thyroid cancer patients. TCRdb reassembled clones from the PCR reads with MiXCR. TCRdb, not the authors, supplied the V and J calls. The sample yields 45,000 or so clones, less than 20% seen once. The CDR3 is 14 amino acids. In germline, CDR1 is MDHEN, CDR2 SYDVKM. Losses at the gene ends were 4 bases for V and 7 bases for J; bases not matched to a gene: 3. Thyroid surgery was performed in patients who had received no treatment beforehand. This clone was recorded at least ten times. The antigen remains undetermined.

The source material was blood. This sequence was found in a female donor with papillary thyroid cancer or a benign thyroid nodule (not recorded which). Some clones in this sample may be carry-over from other donors' samples. The chain combines TRBV28 with TRBJ1-6; 8 bases align to TRBD1. CDR3 coding DNA: TGTGCCAGCAGTTCGGGACAGGAGAATTCACCCCTCCACTTT. Its translation is CASSSGQENSPLHF.